This T cell receptor beta chain was identified during a study of monozygotic twins with inflammatory bowel disease. Whole-study findings and limits: Telling different T cell subtypes apart from each other was not possible. Patient repertoires may have gained variability from differing immunosuppressive treatments.

No DNA is given; TCRdb re-called the 5' RACE reads and lists each CDR3 protein once. This table lists about 93,000 distinct CDR3 sequences. About this clonotype: Its antigen is unidentified.

Germline V gene sequence: CDR1 SGHRS, CDR2 YFSETQ. This CDR3 is built from 13 residues. This chain connects TRBV5-1 to TRBJ1-6; TCRdb selects TRBD1, and the lack of DNA leaves this call unchecked. Sequences were obtained from blood. The sequence came from a human donor with ulcerative colitis or Crohn's disease, or a healthy co-twin of an affected twin (not recorded which). CDR3 residues: CASNPGGNSPLHF.